These T cell receptor beta chains were read from a single sample in a study of blood T cell repertoires in COVID-19. The protocol was immunoSEQ multiplex PCR, while the TCRdb copy is restricted to in-frame clones and leaves out a portion. The sample lists tens of thousands of clones; 86% were seen once. The specimen sequenced was peripheral blood. Every receptor here comes from a man in his fifties with active COVID-19. The CDR3 runs from the conserved cysteine through the conserved F or W. A D gene is named only where the DNA matches it firmly. The size field is filled for only some rows; it gives once, few, many or a size class.

D gene	clone size	V gene	J gene	CDR3 DNA	CDR3 protein
.	once	TRBV7-9	TRBJ1-1	TGTGCCAGCAGCGCAAACAGGGTTAAAAGTTCTGAAGCTTTCTTT	CASSANRVKSSEAFF
TRBD2	.	TRBV7-9	TRBJ2-5	TGTGCCAGCAGCTTCCCTAGCGGGGGTGAAGAGACCCAGTACTTC	CASSFPSGGEETQYF
TRBD1	.	TRBV29-1	TRBJ1-2	TGCAGCGTTGTAAAACGGACAGGGGGCAACTATGGCTACACCTTC	CSVVKRTGGNYGYTF
TRBD2	.	TRBV4-1	TRBJ2-1	TGCGCCAGGAGGGCGGGAGGCCGGGTGGGTAATGAGCAGTTCTTC	CARRAGGRVGNEQFF
TRBD1	few	TRBV24-1	TRBJ1-1	TGTGCCACCAGTGATTCGGGAGGGGGCGCGACAAACACTGAAGCTTTCTTT	CATSDSGGGATNTEAFF
TRBD2	.	TRBV3-1/TRBV3-2	TRBJ2-1	TGTGCCAGCAGCCTTCGAGGGACTACCCCTAGCCATGAGCAGTTCTTC	CASSLRGTTPSHEQFF
TRBD1	.	TRBV7-2	TRBJ1-5	TGTGCCAGCAGCCTACGGACAGGGGAACAGCCCCAGCATTTT	CASSLRTGEQPQHF
TRBD1	.	TRBV27	TRBJ1-5	TGTGCCAGCAGTATACTCGGGACAGACAATCAGCCCCAGCATTTT	CASSILGTDNQPQHF
TRBD1	.	TRBV29-1	TRBJ1-2	TGCAGCGTTTTAACAGGGGGCCAATATGGCTACACCTTC	CSVLTGGQYGYTF
.	.	TRBV18	TRBJ1-1	TGTGCCAGCTCACTCGCCGTGAGGAACACTGAAGCTTTCTTT	CASSLAVRNTEAFF
.	once	TRBV3-1/TRBV3-2	TRBJ1-2	TGTGCCAGCAGCCAAGACAGGGATGAGGCCTTC	CASSQDRDEAF
TRBD1	.	TRBV29-1	TRBJ1-1	TGCAGCGTTGTGACAGGGAGGATGAACACTGAAGCTTTCTTT	CSVVTGRMNTEAFF
TRBD2	.	TRBV6-5	TRBJ2-2	TGTGCCAGCAACCGGGAGGAGACCGGGGAGCTGTTTTTT	CASNREETGELFF
.	.	TRBV3-1/TRBV3-2	TRBJ2-3	TGTGCCAGCAGCCAGAACTCCCTTGGAGATACGCAGTATTTT	CASSQNSLGDTQYF
TRBD1	.	TRBV2	TRBJ1-5	TGTGCCAGCAATACAGGGGGCAGCAATCAGCCCCAGCATTTT	CASNTGGSNQPQHF
.	.	TRBV5-5	TRBJ1-3	TGTGCCAGCAGCTTGGCCCCGGCGGCCTCTGGAAACACCATATATTTT	CASSLAPAASGNTIYF
.	.	TRBV4-1	TRBJ2-7	TGCGCCAGCAGCCAAGCGGGAAGTGGGGGAGGCGAGCAGTACTTC	CASSQAGSGGGEQYF
TRBD2	.	TRBV7-9	TRBJ2-7	TGTGCCAGCAGTAAAAGGACTAGCACCTCCTACGAGCAGTACTTC	CASSKRTSTSYEQYF
TRBD1	.	TRBV10-3	TRBJ2-1	TGTGCCAGCAGACAGGGGTTAGAGGGCGGTGAGCAGTTCTTC	CASRQGLEGGEQFF
.	.	TRBV5-1	TRBJ2-2	TGCGCCAGCAGGTTGAATCAGGGGAGTGTGACCGGGGAGCTGTTTTTT	CASRLNQGSVTGELFF
.	.	TRBV12-3/TRBV12-4	TRBJ2-1	TGTGCCAGCAGTTTAGGGCAGGGAGAGCAGTTCTTC	CASSLGQGEQFF
TRBD2	.	TRBV2	TRBJ2-3	TGTGCCAGCCGAACCTCCGGGACTAGCGGGAGGGAGGGCACAGATACGCAGTATTTT	CASRTSGTSGREGTDTQYF
TRBD1	.	TRBV19	TRBJ1-4	TGTGCCAGTAGGGGTACAGGGGTTGAAAAACTGTTTTTT	CASRGTGVEKLFF
TRBD2	once	TRBV27	TRBJ2-3	TGTGCCAGCAAACCTTATAGCGGGGTTCTCACAGATACGCAGTATTTT	CASKPYSGVLTDTQYF
.	.	TRBV19	TRBJ2-1	TGTGCCAGTAGTACCACCTGGGACTTACTACGGAGTGAGCAGTTCTTC	CASSTTWDLLRSEQFF
TRBD2	.	TRBV6-2/TRBV6-3	TRBJ2-5	TGTGCCAGCAGGCCTGGGACTAGCGAAGGAGAGACCCAGTACTTC	CASRPGTSEGETQYF
TRBD2	.	TRBV12-5	TRBJ2-2	TGTGCTAGTAGGCGACTAGCGGGTGCCACCGGGGAGCTGTTTTTT	CASRRLAGATGELFF
TRBD2	.	TRBV9	TRBJ2-1	TGTGCCAGCAGCGTTGAGGGAGGGGACTCCGGAGATGAGCAGTTCTTC	CASSVEGGDSGDEQFF
.	.	TRBV6-5	TRBJ1-3	TGTGCCAGCAGTTACGGACAGCTAATCGGAAACACCATATATTTT	CASSYGQLIGNTIYF
TRBD2	once	TRBV9	TRBJ2-2	TGTGCCAGCAGCGTAGATAGCGGGAGGAGAACCGGGGAGCTGTTTTTT	CASSVDSGRRTGELFF
.	.	TRBV27	TRBJ2-2	TGTGCCAGCAGCCGACCGGGACAAACCCTCACCGGGGAGCTGTTTTTT	CASSRPGQTLTGELFF
.	.	TRBV5-6	TRBJ1-6	TGTGCCAGCAGCTTGCGGTCCTATAATTCACCCCTCCACTTT	CASSLRSYNSPLHF
TRBD1	.	TRBV5-6	TRBJ1-2	TGTGCCAGCAGCCCATTGGGACAGGGGGACGGTGGCTACACCTTC	CASSPLGQGDGGYTF
.	.	TRBV6-6	TRBJ1-2	TGTGCCAGCAGTTACTCGATCCGCGGGGCAAACTATGGCTACACCTTC	CASSYSIRGANYGYTF
TRBD2	.	TRBV7-3	TRBJ2-1	TGTGCCAGCAGCTCTAGCGGGACGACTTACAATGAGCAGTTCTTC	CASSSSGTTYNEQFF
.	.	TRBV5-1	TRBJ1-1	TGCGCCAGCAGCGGGAGACACGACCGGATGGTGGCTGAAGCTTTCTTT	CASSGRHDRMVAEAFF
.	few	TRBV6-5	TRBJ1-1	TGTGCCAGCAGAGGGCTGGGGAGTGAAGCTTTCTTT	CASRGLGSEAFF
.	few	TRBV7-9	TRBJ2-1	TGTGCCAGCAGCCCGGGAGTCGGGCAGTTCTTC	CASSPGVGQFF
TRBD1	.	TRBV7-2	TRBJ1-2	TGTGCCAGCAGCCCTTCAGGGGGAATCGACTATGGCTACACCTTC	CASSPSGGIDYGYTF
.	.	TRBV29-1	TRBJ2-3	TGCAGCGTGGACAGTTTCACAGATACGCAGTATTTT	CSVDSFTDTQYF
TRBD2	.	TRBV9	TRBJ2-1	TGTGCCAGCAGCGGGGGACTAGCGGGAAACAATGAGCAGTTCTTC	CASSGGLAGNNEQFF
.	.	TRBV9	TRBJ1-2	TGTGCCAGCAGCGCGGACAGCTATGGCTACACCTTC	CASSADSYGYTF
TRBD2	.	TRBV6-6	TRBJ2-3	TGTGCCAGCAGTCCACTAGCGGGACGTACTAGCACAGATACGCAGTATTTT	CASSPLAGRTSTDTQYF
TRBD2	.	TRBV5-4	TRBJ2-1	TGTGCCAGCAGCTTGTTAGGACTAGCGGAAAATGAGCAGTTCTTC	CASSLLGLAENEQFF
.	.	TRBV19	TRBJ1-1	TGTGCCAGTAGTATAAGAGGCACTTTGAACACTGAAGCTTTCTTT	CASSIRGTLNTEAFF
TRBD1	.	TRBV7-9	TRBJ2-7	TGTGCCAGCAGCCCTTATCGGGCGGGACAGGGGGACTACGAGCAGTACTTC	CASSPYRAGQGDYEQYF
.	.	TRBV27	TRBJ1-5	TGTGCCAGCAGCGCCGGGACAAGCAATCAGCCCCAGCATTTT	CASSAGTSNQPQHF
TRBD1	once	TRBV18	TRBJ2-2	TGTGCCAGCTCTCCAGGGGGCGAGGACACCGGGGAGCTGTTTTTT	CASSPGGEDTGELFF
TRBD1	few	TRBV6-5	TRBJ1-1	TGTGCCAGCAGATGGACAGGGAACACTGAAGCTTTCTTT	CASRWTGNTEAFF
TRBD2	.	TRBV5-4	TRBJ2-1	TGTGCCAGCAGCCCATCCCTCGCTAGCGGACCATACAATGAGCAGTTCTTC	CASSPSLASGPYNEQFF
.	.	TRBV11-3	TRBJ1-1	TGTGCCAGCAGCAAGACAGAGAACACTGAAGCTTTCTTT	CASSKTENTEAFF
TRBD2	.	TRBV18	TRBJ2-1	TGTGCCAGCTTCCCAGGGCGGGAGGCGTACAATGAGCAGTTCTTC	CASFPGREAYNEQFF
.	.	TRBV6-5	TRBJ2-5	TGTGCCAGCAGTTACTCTCCGGGGGTGGAGACCCAGTACTTC	CASSYSPGVETQYF
.	.	TRBV15	TRBJ2-2	TGTGCCACCAGCAGAGACAGGGCCATGGGTAGGGAGCTGTTTTTT	CATSRDRAMGRELFF
.	.	TRBV18	TRBJ1-4	TGTGCCAGCTCACGCAGGGATGGGGAAAAACTGTTTTTT	CASSRRDGEKLFF
.	.	TRBV2	TRBJ1-6	TGTGCCAGCAGTGAAGGGAGGGGTAATTCACCCCTCCACTTT	CASSEGRGNSPLHF
.	.	TRBV27	TRBJ1-5	TGTGCCAGCAGCAGTTTACGGGAGAAACAGCCCCAGCATTTT	CASSSLREKQPQHF